The 29 T cell receptor beta chains below come from one sample, sequenced in a study of blood T cell repertoires in COVID-19. Data came from immunoSEQ multiplex PCR; TCRdb stores just in-frame clones and leaves some out. The repertoire holds 140,000 to 150,000 clones, roughly 75% seen once, with around 5.5% in the top ten. The sequencing sample was made of PBMCs or T cells enriched from blood (not recorded which). Receptors originate from a woman aged 45-65 years who had recovered from COVID-19.

The chain carries TRBV27 and TRBJ1-6; no firm D call. Per the germline V gene, CDR1 is MNHEY and CDR2 is SMNVEV (reference sequence). The CDR3 is 14 amino acids. V lost 2 bases to trimming and J lost 9 bases, with 11 bases between them. For the CDR3, the DNA is TGTGCCAGCAGTTTAAACGGGTTCAGTTCACCCCTCCACTTT. Translation: CASSLNGFSSPLHF.

This clone appeared a single time. This sequence joins TRBV10-3 and TRBJ2-3, with D perhaps matching TRBD1 (6 bases). Germline V gene sequence: CDR1 ENHRY, CDR2 SYGVKD. The CDR3 sequence is 13 residues long. Deletions cut 2 bases from V and 7 bases from J, with 10 bases between. CDR3 sequence reads: CAISEDQGNTQYF. DNA of the CDR3: TGTGCCATCAGTGAGGACCAGGGGAATACGCAGTATTTT.

The chain employs TRBV24-1 and TRBJ2-5; 9 positions match TRBD1. Per the germline V gene, CDR1 is KGHDR and CDR2 is SFDVKD. The trim removed 7 bases at V and 5 bases at J, leaving 10 bases unmatched. This CDR3 is 15 amino acids long. CDR3 protein: CATSGPGQGWETQYF. The CDR3, as DNA: TGTGCCACCAGCGGACCGGGACAGGGATGGGAGACCCAGTACTTC.

The rearrangement joins TRBV19 to TRBJ2-1; 9 bases fit TRBD2. The J segment lost 4 bases and the V segment lost 2 bases, leaving 12 bases of the junction unmatched. The germline gives CDR1 LNHDA, CDR2 SQIVND (reference sequence). The CDR3 is 18 residues long. CDR3 sequence (DNA): TGTGCCAGTAGTATAAAGAGGAAGAGGCTAGCGGGGTACAATGAGCAGTTCTTC. Amino acid sequence: CASSIKRKRLAGYNEQFF.

This chain joins TRBV2 and TRBJ1-4; TRBD1 aligns across 9 bases. CDR1 and CDR2 (germline): SNHLY, FYNNEI. This CDR3 is built from 13 residues. Losses at the gene ends were 7 bases for V and 8 bases for J; bases not matched to a gene: 5. The DNA for the CDR3 is TGTGCCAGCATAAGGGACAGGGAAGAAAAACTGTTTTTT. It is translated as CASIRDREEKLFF.

The V call is TRBV3-1 (or the pseudogene TRBV3-2), the J call TRBJ1-6; possibly TRBD1 for D (5 bases). The CDR3 consists of 17 residues. Deletions cut 3 bases from V and 1 base from J, with 13 bases between. Germline CDR1 and CDR2: LGHDT and YNNKEL (reference sequence). The CDR3 DNA follows: TGTGCCAGCAGCCATGTTCGGGGGTCTTCCTATAATTCACCCCTCCACTTT. This codes for CASSHVRGSSYNSPLHF.

V is TRBV12-5 and J is TRBJ1-5, with a possible D match to TRBD1 (6 bases). This CDR3 is 15 amino acids long. Germline loops: CDR1 LGHNT, CDR2 FRNRAP. The germline V and J ends were trimmed by 6 bases and 7 bases, with 19 bases remaining between them. The CDR3 DNA reads TGTGCTAGTGGCCTGGGCACAGGGTCGAAGCAGCCCCAGCATTTT. Protein sequence: CASGLGTGSKQPQHF.

The genes are TRBV2 and TRBJ1-3; 9 nucleotides line up with TRBD1. The germline V gene has CDR1 SNHLY and CDR2 FYNNEI. The CDR3 contains 14 residues. V shed 7 bases and J 6 bases; nucleotides not matched to a gene: 7. This CDR3 is CASKGQGHENTIYF. CDR3 coding DNA: TGTGCCAGCAAGGGACAGGGTCATGAAAACACCATATATTTT.

This clone has just a few counts. V usage is TRBV6-5 and J usage is TRBJ1-1, with a possible D match to TRBD1 (6 bases). CDR3 size: 15 residues. V lost 6 bases and J lost 2, with 16 bases in between. Germline V gives CDR1 MNHEY, CDR2 SVGAGI. The CDR3 DNA follows: TGTGCCAGCAGGCTTCGGACAGATCTCAACACTGAAGCTTTCTTT. Encoded protein: CASRLRTDLNTEAFF.

About this clone: The sample has other DNA sequences that encode this CDR3 too. This chain uses TRBV7-3 with TRBJ2-3; the D gene is possibly TRBD2 (7 bases). CDR1 and CDR2 (germline): SGHTA, FQGTGA. The CDR3 runs 19 residues. V lost 1 base to trimming and J lost 4 bases, with 24 bases between them. The CDR3 loop reads CASSLKRDWQEGGSDTQYF. CDR3 nucleotides: TGTGCCAGCAGCTTAAAGCGGGATTGGCAAGAAGGGGGGTCAGATACGCAGTATTTT.

The J gene is TRBJ1-4, the V gene TRBV27, with 7 bases lining up with TRBD1. Looked up from germline, CDR1 is MNHEY and CDR2 is SMNVEV (reference sequence). The CDR3 covers 14 residues. The ends lost 4 bases at V and 2 bases at J; junction bases unmatched: 1. CDR3 nucleotides: TGTGCCAGCAGTTCGGGACAGACTAATGAAAAACTGTTTTTT. As protein: CASSSGQTNEKLFF.

V gene TRBV19 combines with J gene TRBJ1-6, with 8 bases identical to TRBD1. CDR3 length: 20 amino acids. Germline CDR1 LNHDA, CDR2 SQIVND (reference sequence). The ends lost 1 base at V and 0 bases at J; junction bases unmatched: 11. The CDR3 loop reads CASSIASGQASSSYNSPLHF. DNA for the CDR3: TGTGCCAGTAGTATAGCGTCGGGACAGGCTTCGAGCTCCTATAATTCACCCCTCCACTTT.

The sample holds a few counts of this clone. The chain carries TRBV10-2 and TRBJ1-5; D is undetermined. Germline V gene data show CDR1 as WSHSY and CDR2 as SAAADI. CDR3 size: 14 residues. V lost 2 bases and J 5 bases, leaving 10 bases between the germline ends. The CDR3 region is CASSEDSGYQPQHF. In nucleotides, the CDR3 is TGCGCCAGCAGTGAGGATTCGGGGTATCAGCCCCAGCATTTT.

The chain combines TRBV29-1 with TRBJ1-1; the D is unclear. This CDR3 is built from 13 residues. The V end was cut by 5 bases, the J end by 2 bases, with 12 bases between. From germline, CDR1 is SQVTM and CDR2 ANQGSEA. The DNA for the CDR3 is TGCAGCGTTCTAGGGAGTCCCAACACTGAAGCTTTCTTT. Translation: CSVLGSPNTEAFF.

The rearrangement joins TRBV24-1 to TRBJ2-2; possible D gene TRBD2, 6 bases. The CDR3 is made up of 15 amino acids. Between the trimmed V and J ends, which lost 0 bases and 4 bases, there was a span of 8 bases. Germline-derived CDR1 and CDR2 are KGHDR and SFDVKD. CDR3 nucleotides: TGTGCCACCAGTGATTTGGGAGGGACCACCGGGGAGCTGTTTTTT. This sequence encodes CATSDLGGTTGELFF.

This clone appeared once. The chain has TRBV5-4 and TRBJ1-2, with TRBD1 matching over 9 bases. The CDR3 sequence is 13 residues long. Germline V gene sequence: CDR1 SGHNT, CDR2 YYREEE (reference sequence). J was trimmed by 6 bases and V by 3 bases; bases with no gene match: 3. DNA of the CDR3: TGTGCCAGCAGCTCCCGACAGGGGGATGGCTACACCTTC. Translated: CASSSRQGDGYTF.

The rearrangement uses TRBV10-3 and TRBJ1-5; a weak D match, TRBD1 (6 bases). The V end was cut by 3 bases, the J end by 8 bases, with 20 bases between. Germline CDR1 and CDR2: ENHRY and SYGVKD. The CDR3 extends over 16 amino acids. CDR3 protein: CAISDGREQGREPQHF. The CDR3 DNA is TGTGCCATCAGTGACGGTCGGGAACAGGGCCGAGAGCCCCAGCATTTT.

V gene TRBV6-5 combines with J gene TRBJ1-2; TRBD1 might be the D (5 bases). The ends were cut back, 6 bases at V and 7 bases at J, with 12 bases in the middle. CDR3 length: 12 residues. Per germline, CDR1 MNHEY and CDR2 SVGAGI. The CDR3 reads CASRPPQGGYTF. DNA of the CDR3: TGTGCCAGCAGACCTCCCCAGGGTGGCTACACCTTC.

This clone has ten or more counts. CDR3 in amino acids: CSVRTGMQQPQHF. In DNA, the CDR3 is TGCAGCGTACGGACAGGGATGCAGCAGCCCCAGCATTTT. The chain is built from TRBV29-1 and TRBJ1-5, with TRBD1 matching 8 bases. This CDR3 spans 13 amino acids. J was trimmed by 7 bases and V by 6 bases; bases with no gene match: 8. CDR1 is SQVTM, CDR2 ANQGSEA, per germline. Full variable domain (missing parts from reference TRBV29-1 and TRBJ1-5): SAVISQKPSRDICQRGTSLTIQCQVDSQVTMMFWYRQQPGQSLTLIATANQGSEATYESGFVIDKFPISRPNLTFSTLTVSNMSPEDSSIYLCSVRTGMQQPQHFGDGTRLSIL.

The rearrangement joins TRBV7-3 to TRBJ2-5, with D unresolved. The CDR3 loop spans 15 amino acids. Germline CDR1 SGHTA, CDR2 FQGTGA. V was shortened by 3 bases and J by 2 bases, with 13 bases between the two germline ends. The CDR3 region is CASSFGPSGQETQYF. Here the CDR3 DNA reads TGTGCCAGCAGCTTTGGCCCTAGTGGACAAGAGACCCAGTACTTC.

This clone was seen ten or more times. The rearrangement joins TRBV6-2 or TRBV6-3 to TRBJ2-2, with 9 bases identical to TRBD2. The junction had 10 bases not matched to a gene; V was cut back by 5 bases and J by 3 bases. The CDR3 consists of 17 residues. Germline V gives CDR1 MNHEY, CDR2 SVGEGT. In DNA, the CDR3 is TGTGCCAGCAGTATCAGGGCTAGCGGGGCCTACACCGGGGAGCTGTTTTTT. It is translated as CASSIRASGAYTGELFF.

This clone was recorded only once. This rearrangement joins TRBV27 to TRBJ2-7; TRBD1 aligns across 8 bases. Germline-derived CDR1 and CDR2 are MNHEY and SMNVEV (reference sequence). This CDR3 has 16 residues. The junction had 12 bases not matched to a gene; V was cut back by 4 bases and J by 4 bases. The CDR3 region has the DNA TGTGCCAGCAGTTCAATTTGGCAGGGGGCGACGTACGAGCAGTACTTC. The encoded protein is CASSSIWQGATYEQYF.

The chain has TRBV3-1 (or the pseudogene TRBV3-2) and TRBJ1-3; D unclear. CDR1 is LGHDT, CDR2 YNNKEL, per germline (reference sequence). This CDR3 has 12 amino acids. Trimming stripped 4 bases from V and 7 bases from J, with 8 bases between. The CDR3 here is CASSPSGNTIYF. CDR3 nucleotides: TGTGCCAGCAGCCCCAGCGGGAACACCATATATTTT.

This chain connects TRBV5-5 to TRBJ2-2, with 10 bases identical to TRBD2. After removal of 4 bases from V and 5 bases from J, the junction contained 14 bases not matched to a gene. The CDR3 contains 18 residues. Germline CDR1 is SGHKS and CDR2 is YYEKEE (reference sequence). In DNA, the CDR3 is TGTGCCAGCAGCCGTCTTCCCTACGGGACTAGCGTGACCGGGGAGCTGTTTTTT. Its translation: CASSRLPYGTSVTGELFF.

The rearrangement links TRBV5-1 to TRBJ1-4, with D hard to call. The CDR3 consists of 14 residues. Trimming stripped 4 bases from V and 0 bases from J, with 7 bases between. Per the germline V gene, CDR1 is SGHRS and CDR2 is YFSETQ. The CDR3 reads CASSRDTTNEKLFF. The CDR3 bases are TGCGCCAGCAGCAGAGACACAACTAATGAAAAACTGTTTTTT.

This chain connects TRBV28 to TRBJ2-7; the match to TRBD1 covers 9 bases. This CDR3 has 14 residues. Trimming removed 6 bases from V and 5 bases from J; junction bases left unmatched: 8. Per germline, CDR1 MDHEN and CDR2 SYDVKM. The CDR3 DNA reads TGTGCCAGCAGGCAGGGGACAGGGTACCACGAGCAGTACTTC. Amino acid sequence: CASRQGTGYHEQYF.

V and J are TRBV2 and TRBJ2-7; 8 positions match TRBD2. Germline values: CDR1 SNHLY, CDR2 FYNNEI. This CDR3 spans 15 amino acids. V shed 7 bases and J 0 bases; nucleotides not matched to a gene: 8. The chain's CDR3 is CASTRSGGSSYEQYF. In nucleotides, the CDR3 is TGTGCCAGCACAAGAAGCGGGGGTAGCTCCTACGAGCAGTACTTC.

This rearrangement joins TRBV5-1 to TRBJ2-1; possibly TRBD1 for D (6 bases). The CDR3 totals 13 residues. V lost 4 bases, J lost 5 bases, and 10 bases lay in between. Germline V CDR1 and CDR2: SGHRS, YFSETQ. This CDR3 reads CASSRTANNEQFF. The CDR3 nucleotides read TGCGCCAGCAGCCGGACAGCTAACAATGAGCAGTTCTTC.

The rearrangement joins TRBV21-1 to TRBJ1-5; TRBD1, the table's D call, lacks a check against the DNA. TRBV21-1 represents a pseudogene. The CDR3 covers 17 residues. The CDR3 DNA sequence: TGTGCCAGCAGCCCCCGAGGAGGGACAGGGGGCAATCAGCCCCAGCATTTT. Translated, it gives CASSPRGGTGGNQPQHF.